Below, one T cell receptor (beta chain) is given with its context. This specimen comes from a study of T cell changes during pregnancy in multiple sclerosis. The CDR3 is 13 amino acids. In germline, CDR1 is LNHDA, CDR2 SQIVND (reference sequence). V was shortened by 2 bases and J by 2 bases, with 7 bases between the two germline ends. The table came from immunoSEQ multiplex PCR; TCRdb's copy has only in-frame clones and leaves some out. This table has 75,000 to 80,000 clones, approximately 89% appearing once. The source was peripheral blood, collected before pregnancy. The V gene is TRBV19, the J gene TRBJ2-7, with D unclear. The TCR originated in a female donor with multiple sclerosis, enrolled in a pregnancy study. DNA of the CDR3: TGTGCCAGTAGTATACCCGGTACCTACGAGCAGTACTTC. Encoded protein: CASSIPGTYEQYF.